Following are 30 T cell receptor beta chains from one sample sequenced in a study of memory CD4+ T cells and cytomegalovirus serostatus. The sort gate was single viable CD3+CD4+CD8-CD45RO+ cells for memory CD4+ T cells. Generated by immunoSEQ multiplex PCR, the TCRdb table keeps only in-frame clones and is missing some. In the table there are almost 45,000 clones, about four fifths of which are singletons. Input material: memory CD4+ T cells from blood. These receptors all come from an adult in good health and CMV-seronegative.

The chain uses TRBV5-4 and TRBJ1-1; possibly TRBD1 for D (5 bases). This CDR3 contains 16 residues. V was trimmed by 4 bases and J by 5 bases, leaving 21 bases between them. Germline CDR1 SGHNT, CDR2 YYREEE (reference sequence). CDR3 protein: CASSPRDGRAWTEAFF. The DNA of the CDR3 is TGTGCCAGCAGCCCCCGGGACGGCCGGGCGTGGACTGAAGCTTTCTTT. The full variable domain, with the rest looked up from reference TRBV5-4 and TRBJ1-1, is ETGVTQSPTHLIKTRGQQVTLRCSSQSGHNTVSWYQQALGQGPQFIFQYYREEENGRGNFPPRFSGLQFPNYSSELNVNALELDDSALYLCASSPRDGRAWTEAFFGQGTRLTVV.

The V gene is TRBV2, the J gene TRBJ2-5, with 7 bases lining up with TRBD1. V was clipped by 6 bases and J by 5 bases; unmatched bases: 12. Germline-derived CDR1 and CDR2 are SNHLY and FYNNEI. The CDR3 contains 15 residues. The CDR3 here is CASRDGQARGETQYF. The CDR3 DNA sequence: TGTGCCAGCAGAGACGGACAGGCCCGCGGTGAGACCCAGTACTTC.

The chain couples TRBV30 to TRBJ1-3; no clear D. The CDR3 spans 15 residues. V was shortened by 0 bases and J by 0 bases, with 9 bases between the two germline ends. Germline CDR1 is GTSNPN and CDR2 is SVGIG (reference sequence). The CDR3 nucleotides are TGTGCCTGGAGTGTAGGCGGTGTCTCTGGAAACACCATATATTTT. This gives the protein CAWSVGGVSGNTIYF.

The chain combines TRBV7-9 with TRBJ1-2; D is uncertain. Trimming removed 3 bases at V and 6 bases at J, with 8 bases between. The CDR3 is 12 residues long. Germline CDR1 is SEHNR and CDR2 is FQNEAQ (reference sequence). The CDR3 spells CASSFGMNGYTF. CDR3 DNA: TGTGCCAGCAGCTTTGGGATGAATGGCTACACCTTC.

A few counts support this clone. CDR3 protein: CASSLRRGRGETQYF. DNA for the CDR3: TGTGCCAGCAGTTTAAGAAGAGGGCGGGGGGAGACCCAGTACTTC. The rearrangement uses TRBV27 and TRBJ2-5, with 7 bases identical to TRBD2. The CDR3 has 15 residues. The germline V gene encodes CDR1 MNHEY and CDR2 SMNVEV (reference sequence). Trimming took 2 bases from V and 5 from J; bases not matched to a gene: 8.

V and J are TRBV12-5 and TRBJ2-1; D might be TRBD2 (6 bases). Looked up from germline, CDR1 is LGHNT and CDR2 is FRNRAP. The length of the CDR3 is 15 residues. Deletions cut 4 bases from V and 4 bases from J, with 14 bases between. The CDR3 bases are TGTGCTAGTGGTTCAGGGACTGGGCTATACAATGAGCAGTTCTTC. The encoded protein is CASGSGTGLYNEQFF.

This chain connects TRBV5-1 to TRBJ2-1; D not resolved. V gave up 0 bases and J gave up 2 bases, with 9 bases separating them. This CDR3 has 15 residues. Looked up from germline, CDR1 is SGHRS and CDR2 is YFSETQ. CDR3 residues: CASSLEGQTYNEQFF. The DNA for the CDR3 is TGCGCCAGCAGCTTGGAGGGCCAGACCTACAATGAGCAGTTCTTC. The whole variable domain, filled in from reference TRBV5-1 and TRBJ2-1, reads KAGVTQTPRYLIKTRGQQVTLSCSPISGHRSVSWYQQTPGQGLQFLFEYFSETQRNKGNFPGRFSGRQFSNSRSEMNVSTLELGDSALYLCASSLEGQTYNEQFFGPGTRLTVL.

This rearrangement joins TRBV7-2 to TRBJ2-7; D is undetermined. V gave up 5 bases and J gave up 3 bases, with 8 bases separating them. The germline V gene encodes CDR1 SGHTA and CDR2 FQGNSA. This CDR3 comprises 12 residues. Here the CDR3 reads CASSQQDYEQYF. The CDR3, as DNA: TGTGCCAGCAGCCAGCAAGACTACGAGCAGTACTTC.

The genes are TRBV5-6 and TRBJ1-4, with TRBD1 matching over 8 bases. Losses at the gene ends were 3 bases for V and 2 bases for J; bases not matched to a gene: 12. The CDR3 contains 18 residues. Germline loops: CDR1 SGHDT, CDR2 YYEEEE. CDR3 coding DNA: TGTGCCAGCAGCTCAACGCTCGGGACAGGACATACTAATGAAAAACTGTTTTTT. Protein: CASSSTLGTGHTNEKLFF. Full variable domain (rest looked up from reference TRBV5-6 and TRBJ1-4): DAGVTQSPTHLIKTRGQQVTLRCSPKSGHDTVSWYQQALGQGPQFIFQYYEEEERQRGNFPDRFSGHQFPNYSSELNVNALLLGDSALYLCASSSTLGTGHTNEKLFFGSGTQLSVL.

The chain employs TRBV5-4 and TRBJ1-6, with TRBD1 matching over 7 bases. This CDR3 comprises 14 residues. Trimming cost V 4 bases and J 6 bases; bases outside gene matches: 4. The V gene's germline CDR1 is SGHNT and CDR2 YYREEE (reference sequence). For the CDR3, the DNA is TGTGCCAGCAGCGTGGGACAGCCTAATTCACCCCTCCACTTT. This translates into CASSVGQPNSPLHF.

As DNA, the CDR3 is TGTGCCACCAGCAGAGATTATGAGGGGGCCTACGAGCAGTACTTC. This translates into CATSRDYEGAYEQYF. This rearrangement joins TRBV15 to TRBJ2-7; a weak D match, TRBD1 (6 bases). The length of the CDR3 is 15 residues. Trimming cost V 0 bases and J 2 bases, with 11 bases left between them. Germline V gene sequence: CDR1 LNHNV, CDR2 YYDKDF (reference sequence).

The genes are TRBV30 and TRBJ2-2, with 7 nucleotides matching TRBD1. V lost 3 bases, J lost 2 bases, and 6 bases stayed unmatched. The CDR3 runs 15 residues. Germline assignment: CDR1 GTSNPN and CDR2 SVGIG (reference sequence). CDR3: CAWRPGQLNTGELFF. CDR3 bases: TGTGCCTGGAGGCCGGGACAGCTCAACACCGGGGAGCTGTTTTTT.

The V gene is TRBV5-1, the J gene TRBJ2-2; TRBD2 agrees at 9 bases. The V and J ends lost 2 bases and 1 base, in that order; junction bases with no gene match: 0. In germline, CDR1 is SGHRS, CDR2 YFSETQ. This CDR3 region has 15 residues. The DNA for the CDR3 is TGCGCCAGCAGCTTAGCGGGAGGGAACACCGGGGAGCTGTTTTTT. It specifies CASSLAGGNTGELFF. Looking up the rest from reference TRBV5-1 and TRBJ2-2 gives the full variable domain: KAGVTQTPRYLIKTRGQQVTLSCSPISGHRSVSWYQQTPGQGLQFLFEYFSETQRNKGNFPGRFSGRQFSNSRSEMNVSTLELGDSALYLCASSLAGGNTGELFFGEGSRLTVL.

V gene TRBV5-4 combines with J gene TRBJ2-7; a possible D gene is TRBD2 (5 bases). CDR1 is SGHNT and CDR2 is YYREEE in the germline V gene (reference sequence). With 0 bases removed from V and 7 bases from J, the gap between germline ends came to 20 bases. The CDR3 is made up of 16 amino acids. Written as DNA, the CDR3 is TGTGCCAGCAGCTTGGGAAGTTCAGGCGGGCCAAGGGAGCAGTACTTC. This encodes CASSLGSSGGPREQYF.

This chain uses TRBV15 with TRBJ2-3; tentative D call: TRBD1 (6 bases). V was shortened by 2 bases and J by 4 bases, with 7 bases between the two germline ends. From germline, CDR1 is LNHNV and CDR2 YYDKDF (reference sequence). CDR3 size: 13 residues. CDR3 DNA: TGTGCCACCAGCAGACAGGGGCCAGATACGCAGTATTTT. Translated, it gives CATSRQGPDTQYF.

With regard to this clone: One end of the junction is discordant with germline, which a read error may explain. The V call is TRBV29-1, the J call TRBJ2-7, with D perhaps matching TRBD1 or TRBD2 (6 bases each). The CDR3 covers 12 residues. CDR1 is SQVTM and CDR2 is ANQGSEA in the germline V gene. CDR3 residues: CSVDGVGGGRFF. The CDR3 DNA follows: TGCAGCGTTGATGGTGTAGGAGGGGGACGATTCTTC.

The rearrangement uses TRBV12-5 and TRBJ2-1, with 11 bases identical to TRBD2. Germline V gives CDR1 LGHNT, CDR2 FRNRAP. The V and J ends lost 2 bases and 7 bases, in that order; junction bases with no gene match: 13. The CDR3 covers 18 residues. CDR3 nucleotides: TGTGCTAGTGGTTTGAACGAGGCTAGCGGGAGGACTAGGAATGAGCAGTTCTTC. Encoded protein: CASGLNEASGRTRNEQFF.

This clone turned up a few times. The CDR3 nucleotides read TGTGCTAGTGGTTTGGTCGGGACTAGCGGATCCTACAATGAGCAGTTCTTC. It is translated as CASGLVGTSGSYNEQFF. The chain couples TRBV12-5 to TRBJ2-1; TRBD2 matches at 11 bases. V lost 0 bases to trimming and J lost 1 base; unmatched junction nucleotides: 2. Germline CDR1 LGHNT, CDR2 FRNRAP. The CDR3 contains 17 residues.

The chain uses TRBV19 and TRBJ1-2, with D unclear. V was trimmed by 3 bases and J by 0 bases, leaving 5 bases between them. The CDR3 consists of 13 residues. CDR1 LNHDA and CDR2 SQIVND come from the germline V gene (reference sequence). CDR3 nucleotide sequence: TGTGCCAGTAGTATGGTAGCTAACTATGGCTACACCTTC. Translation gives CASSMVANYGYTF.

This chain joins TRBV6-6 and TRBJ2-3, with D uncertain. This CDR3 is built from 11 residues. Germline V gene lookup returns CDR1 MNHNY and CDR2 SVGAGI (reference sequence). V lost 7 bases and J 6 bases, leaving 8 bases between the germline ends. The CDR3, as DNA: TGTGCCAGCAAAGGCGAGGATACGCAGTATTTT. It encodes CASKGEDTQYF.

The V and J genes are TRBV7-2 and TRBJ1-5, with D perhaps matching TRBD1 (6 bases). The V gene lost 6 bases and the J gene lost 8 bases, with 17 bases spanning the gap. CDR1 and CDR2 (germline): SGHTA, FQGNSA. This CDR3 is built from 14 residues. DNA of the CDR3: TGTGCCAGCAGTCCGACGGGGGGCCCAAAGCCCCAGCATTTT. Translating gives CASSPTGGPKPQHF.

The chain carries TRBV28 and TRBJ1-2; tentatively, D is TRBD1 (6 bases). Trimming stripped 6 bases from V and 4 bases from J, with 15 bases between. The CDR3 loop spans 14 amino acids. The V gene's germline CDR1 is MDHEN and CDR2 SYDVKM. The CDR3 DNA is TGTGCCAGCAGAAAACCCGGACAGTTCTATGGCTACACCTTC. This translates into CASRKPGQFYGYTF.

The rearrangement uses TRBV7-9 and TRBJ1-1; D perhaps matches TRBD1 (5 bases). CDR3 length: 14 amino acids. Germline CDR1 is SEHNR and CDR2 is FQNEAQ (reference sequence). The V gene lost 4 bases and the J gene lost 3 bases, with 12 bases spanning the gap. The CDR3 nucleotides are TGTGCCAGCAGCTCTCCCGGGACGTACACTGAAGCTTTCTTT. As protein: CASSSPGTYTEAFF.

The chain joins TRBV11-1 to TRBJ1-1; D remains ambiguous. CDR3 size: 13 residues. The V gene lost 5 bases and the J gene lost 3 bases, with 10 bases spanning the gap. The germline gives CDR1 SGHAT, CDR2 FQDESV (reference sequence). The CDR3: CASSLQADTEAFF. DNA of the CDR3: TGTGCCAGCAGCCTTCAGGCGGACACTGAAGCTTTCTTT.

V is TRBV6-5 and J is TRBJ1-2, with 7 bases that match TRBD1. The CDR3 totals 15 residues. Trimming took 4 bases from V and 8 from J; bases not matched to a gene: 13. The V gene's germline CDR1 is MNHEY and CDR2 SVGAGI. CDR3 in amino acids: CASSSYRQGVNGYTF. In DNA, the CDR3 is TGTGCCAGCAGTTCCTATAGACAGGGAGTGAACGGCTACACCTTC.

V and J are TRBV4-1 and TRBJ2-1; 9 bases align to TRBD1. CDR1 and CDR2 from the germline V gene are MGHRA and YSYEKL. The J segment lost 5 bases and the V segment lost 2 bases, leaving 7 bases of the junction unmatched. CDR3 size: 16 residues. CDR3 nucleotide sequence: TGCGCCAGCAGCCAATCCCCGGGACAGGGCAACAATGAGCAGTTCTTC. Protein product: CASSQSPGQGNNEQFF.

CDR3 sequence reads: CAWSRARGGYNQPQHF. The CDR3 DNA sequence: TGTGCCTGGTCGAGAGCGAGGGGGGGATATAATCAGCCCCAGCATTTT. The chain recombines TRBV30 with TRBJ1-5, with a weak D call TRBD1 (6 bases). The V and J ends lost 5 bases and 4 bases respectively, with 21 bases between them. This CDR3 contains 16 residues. Germline lookup yields CDR1 GTSNPN and CDR2 SVGIG (reference sequence).

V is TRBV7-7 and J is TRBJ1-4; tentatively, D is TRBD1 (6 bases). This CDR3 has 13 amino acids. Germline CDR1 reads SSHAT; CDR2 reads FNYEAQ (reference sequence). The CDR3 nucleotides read TGTGCTAGCTCCAGGGGCCCTAATGAAAAACTGTTTTTT. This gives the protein CASSRGPNEKLFF.

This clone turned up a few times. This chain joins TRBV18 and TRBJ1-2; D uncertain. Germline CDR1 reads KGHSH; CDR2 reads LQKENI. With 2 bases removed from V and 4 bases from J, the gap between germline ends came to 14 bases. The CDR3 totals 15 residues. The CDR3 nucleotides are TGTGCCAGCTCACCAAAGGTACTACACCCCTATGGCTACACCTTC. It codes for CASSPKVLHPYGYTF.

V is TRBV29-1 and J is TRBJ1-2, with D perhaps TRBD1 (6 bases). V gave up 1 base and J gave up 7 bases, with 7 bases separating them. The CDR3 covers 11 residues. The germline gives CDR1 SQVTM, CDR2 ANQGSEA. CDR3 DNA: TGCAGCGTTGAAGGAGGGGGTGGCTACACCTTC. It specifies CSVEGGGGYTF.